One and the same sample provided the 27 T cell receptor beta chains below, sequenced in a study of shared clonotypes between healthy human individuals. This table comes from immunoSEQ multiplex PCR, and its TCRdb copy is limited to in-frame clones, with some not included. The table lists more than 550,000 clones, roughly 91% of them singletons. Sequenced sample: memory CD8+ T cells from PBMCs. Described subset: CD45RO+ cells pooled with CCR7-negative TemRA cells. The receptor set was obtained from a man younger than 35 in good health. Some clones in this sample may be carry-over from other donors' samples.

The gene calls are TRBV5-1 and TRBJ2-7; the match to TRBD1 covers 7 bases. V lost 6 bases to trimming and J lost 2 bases; unmatched junction nucleotides: 5. The V gene's germline CDR1 is SGHRS and CDR2 YFSETQ. This CDR3 region has 13 residues. The CDR3 nucleotides are TGCGCCAGCACAGACAGGGCCACCTACGAGCAGTACTTC. Translating it yields CASTDRATYEQYF.

The rearrangement joins TRBV2 to TRBJ2-3; D remains ambiguous. Germline CDR1 SNHLY, CDR2 FYNNEI. The CDR3 covers 15 residues. Trimming took 3 bases from V and 0 from J, leaving 10 bases between them. The CDR3: CASSEWAASTDTQYF. CDR3 sequence (DNA): TGTGCCAGCAGTGAGTGGGCGGCTAGCACAGATACGCAGTATTTT.

CDR3 nucleotide sequence: TGCGCCAGCAGCCACAGGACGGGGGACACTGAAGCTTTCTTT. This sequence encodes CASSHRTGDTEAFF. The V call is TRBV4-1, the J call TRBJ1-1; D possibly corresponds to TRBD1 (5 bases). Deletions cut 3 bases from V and 3 bases from J, with 11 bases between. Per the germline V gene, CDR1 is MGHRA and CDR2 is YSYEKL. CDR3 length: 14 amino acids.

The chain uses TRBV10-3 and TRBJ1-1; 8 bases are shared with TRBD1. The CDR3 has 14 residues. Germline assignment: CDR1 ENHRY and CDR2 SYGVKD. The V gene end was trimmed by 6 bases and the J gene end by 0 bases; junction bases not matched to a gene: 3. The CDR3 bases are TGTGCCATCAGCTTGGGACAGGTGAACACTGAAGCTTTCTTT. This sequence encodes CAISLGQVNTEAFF.

V usage is TRBV7-8 and J usage is TRBJ2-7; no clear D. Trimming left V 5 bases short and J 5 bases short, with 10 bases between. The CDR3 runs 12 residues. Germline values: CDR1 SGHVS, CDR2 FQNEAQ. Written as DNA, the CDR3 is TGTGCCAGCAGCCCCTGGGGTGACGAGCAGTACTTC. Translation gives CASSPWGDEQYF.

Written as DNA, the CDR3 is TGTGCCAGCAGCGAGGGAAGTAAGGAAGCCCAGCATTTT. Translation gives CASSEGSKEAQHF. The chain carries TRBV5-8 and TRBJ1-5; D is ambiguous. Germline lookup yields CDR1 SGHTS and CDR2 YDEGEE. The CDR3 length is 13 residues. The V gene lost 4 bases and the J gene lost 11 bases, with 16 bases spanning the gap.

This clone was observed a single time. The genes are TRBV27 and TRBJ2-7, with a weak D call TRBD2 (7 bases). Trimming pared 5 bases from V and 0 bases from J, leaving 17 bases between. CDR3 size: 16 residues. The V gene's germline CDR1 is MNHEY and CDR2 SMNVEV (reference sequence). This CDR3 reads CASSGPGGPSSYEQYF. CDR3 nucleotides: TGTGCCAGCAGTGGGCCCGGGGGGCCAAGCTCCTACGAGCAGTACTTC.

The genes are TRBV2 and TRBJ1-2; 11 bases are shared with TRBD1. V was pared by 4 bases and J by 4 bases, with 2 bases of the junction left unmatched. The CDR3 loop spans 14 amino acids. Germline V gene lookup returns CDR1 SNHLY and CDR2 FYNNEI. CDR3 protein: CASSGTGGRYGYTF. Here the CDR3 DNA reads TGTGCCAGCAGTGGGACAGGGGGCCGCTATGGCTACACCTTC. The variable domain in full, completed from reference TRBV2 and TRBJ1-2, reads EPEVTQTPSHQVTQMGQEVILRCVPISNHLYFYWYRQILGQKVEFLVSFYNNEISEKSEIFDDQFSVERPDGSNFTLKIRSTKLEDSAMYFCASSGTGGRYGYTFGSGTRLTVV.

Remarks on this clone: Within the sample, other DNA sequences also encode this same CDR3. The J gene is TRBJ2-1, the V gene TRBV7-6; tentatively, D is TRBD1 (6 bases). Trimming shortened V by 4 bases and J by 7 bases, and 8 bases separated the two germline ends. Germline CDR1 reads SGHVS; CDR2 reads FNYEAQ. This CDR3 region has 12 residues. This chain's CDR3 is CASSSRGNEQFF. The CDR3 DNA follows: TGTGCCAGCAGCTCCAGGGGAAATGAGCAGTTCTTC.

The rearrangement joins TRBV10-3 to TRBJ1-2, with D possibly being TRBD1 (6 bases). The CDR3 spans 18 residues. Germline lookup yields CDR1 ENHRY and CDR2 SYGVKD. Deletions cut 2 bases from V and 1 base from J, with 20 bases between. Here the CDR3 DNA reads TGTGCCATCAGTGAGGTGAGAATTAAGGACAGATTTAACTATGGCTACACCTTC. Encoded protein: CAISEVRIKDRFNYGYTF.

This clone showed up just a few times. The same CDR3 is also encoded by other DNA sequences in this sample. The rearrangement links TRBV19 to TRBJ1-2; D gene uncertain. The CDR3 runs 12 residues. CDR1 and CDR2 from the germline V gene are LNHDA and SQIVND (reference sequence). The V and J ends lost 4 bases and 0 bases respectively, with 3 bases between them. CDR3 nucleotide sequence: TGTGCCAGTAGTAGGGCTAACTATGGCTACACCTTC. Its protein product is CASSRANYGYTF. The full variable domain, its missing parts supplied by reference TRBV19 and TRBJ1-2, is DGGITQSPKYLFRKEGQNVTLSCEQNLNHDAMYWYRQDPGQGLRLIYYSQIVNDFQKGDIAEGYSVSREKKESFPLTVTSAQKNPTAFYLCASSRANYGYTFGSGTRLTVV.

This clone showed up just once. V usage is TRBV27 and J usage is TRBJ2-6; no firm D call. The germline V gene encodes CDR1 MNHEY and CDR2 SMNVEV (reference sequence). V lost 7 bases to trimming and J lost 1 base, with 5 bases between them. The length of the CDR3 is 13 residues. This CDR3 is CASTISGANVLTF. The CDR3, as DNA: TGTGCCAGCACTATATCTGGGGCCAACGTCCTGACTTTC.

The chain employs TRBV28 and TRBJ2-7; D possibly matches TRBD1 or TRBD2 (5 bases each). The CDR3 contains 15 residues. Deletions cut 7 bases from V and 0 bases from J, with 16 bases between. CDR1 is MDHEN, CDR2 SYDVKM, per germline. CDR3 amino acids: CASNPSGRASYEQYF. CDR3 in DNA: TGTGCCAGCAACCCTTCGGGACGTGCCTCCTACGAGCAGTACTTC.

The rearrangement joins TRBV19 to TRBJ1-2; 7 positions match TRBD1. Germline CDR1 and CDR2: LNHDA and SQIVND (reference sequence). With V trimmed by 1 base and J by 8 bases, 10 bases remained unmatched. This CDR3 comprises 15 residues. This CDR3 reads CASSIAPRGGSGYTF. CDR3 DNA: TGTGCCAGTAGTATAGCCCCCAGAGGGGGCAGCGGCTACACCTTC.

The V and J genes are TRBV5-8 and TRBJ1-1, with D possibly being TRBD1 (6 bases). Germline loops: CDR1 SGHTS, CDR2 YDEGEE. This CDR3 has 15 amino acids. V dropped 2 bases and J dropped 1 base, with 12 bases sitting between them. The CDR3 DNA follows: TGTGCCAGCAGCTTTGAGGCAGGGGCGAACACTGAAGCTTTCTTT. This encodes CASSFEAGANTEAFF.

The genes are TRBV9 and TRBJ2-5, with 10 bases lining up with TRBD2. Germline CDR1 SGDLS, CDR2 YYNGEE. J lost 2 bases, V lost 4 bases, and 8 bases had no gene match. The CDR3 extends over 16 amino acids. CDR3 residues: CASSLGLARSQETQYF. The CDR3 region has the DNA TGTGCCAGCAGCTTGGGACTAGCGCGATCTCAAGAGACCCAGTACTTC.

The J gene is TRBJ2-7, the V gene TRBV4-3; 7 bases align to TRBD1. Germline loops: CDR1 LGHNA, CDR2 YSLEER. After removal of 0 bases from V and 2 bases from J, the junction contained 1 base not matched to a gene. The CDR3 spans 14 residues. CDR3 in amino acids: CASSQDDRAYEQYF. CDR3 DNA sequence: TGCGCCAGCAGCCAAGACGACAGGGCCTACGAGCAGTACTTC.

This clone was detected many times. The rearrangement uses TRBV15 and TRBJ1-4, with 9 bases fitting TRBD1. Germline V gives CDR1 LNHNV, CDR2 YYDKDF (reference sequence). The CDR3 length is 15 residues. V gave up 0 bases and J gave up 8 bases; unmatched junction bases: 4. The DNA for the CDR3 is TGTGCCACCAGCAGAGACACAGGGGGCGGAGAAAAACTGTTTTTT. It translates to CATSRDTGGGEKLFF.

This rearrangement joins TRBV27 to TRBJ2-1; TRBD1 agrees at 7 bases. The CDR3 sequence is 17 residues long. CDR1 and CDR2 (germline): MNHEY, SMNVEV (reference sequence). With 3 bases clipped from V and 5 bases from J, the junction kept 13 bases outside the gene matches. The CDR3 sequence: CASSFRQGVMGDNEQFF. The CDR3 nucleotides read TGTGCCAGCAGTTTTAGACAGGGTGTTATGGGGGACAATGAGCAGTTCTTC.

In DNA form, the CDR3 reads TGTGCCAGCAGCAGCACCCCCTTGACAGCCGCCGGGGACACTGAAGCTTTCTTT. Amino acids: CASSSTPLTAAGDTEAFF. The V gene is TRBV5-5, the J gene TRBJ1-1, with D maybe TRBD1 (5 bases). V lost 4 bases and J 3 bases, leaving 25 bases between the germline ends. CDR1 is SGHKS, CDR2 YYEKEE, per germline (reference sequence). This CDR3 is built from 18 residues.

The J gene is TRBJ2-1, the V gene TRBV6-5; 7 bases line up with TRBD2. The CDR3 sequence is 11 residues long. Germline V gene sequence: CDR1 MNHEY, CDR2 SVGAGI. V shed 2 bases, J shed 13 bases, and the junction held 2 bases outside the gene matches. The chain's CDR3 is CASSYRDYQFF. DNA of the CDR3: TGTGCCAGCAGTTACCGGGACTACCAGTTCTTC.

This clone has only one observation. J is TRBJ2-7 and V is TRBV28; D is unclear. This CDR3 contains 13 residues. Germline V gene lookup returns CDR1 MDHEN and CDR2 SYDVKM. Trimming left V 6 bases short and J 1 base short, with 10 bases between. The CDR3 protein is CASRLQDSYEQYF. For the CDR3, the DNA is TGTGCCAGCAGACTACAAGATTCCTACGAGCAGTACTTC.

The chain carries TRBV27 and TRBJ2-3, with 10 bases matching TRBD2. Germline V gene sequence: CDR1 MNHEY, CDR2 SMNVEV (reference sequence). This CDR3 has 16 residues. The V and J ends lost 1 base and 6 bases, in that order; junction bases with no gene match: 7. Here the CDR3 reads CASSLWASGSGDTQYF. CDR3 coding DNA: TGTGCCAGCAGTTTATGGGCTAGCGGGAGTGGCGATACGCAGTATTTT.

This clone was seen only a few times. V is TRBV25-1 and J is TRBJ1-4; D gene ambiguous. This CDR3 spans 14 amino acids. Germline CDR1 is MGHDK and CDR2 is SYGVNS. V was pared by 5 bases and J by 8 bases, with 15 bases between. CDR3 loop: CASSSGGWEEKLFF. DNA for the CDR3: TGTGCCAGCAGTTCAGGAGGATGGGAAGAAAAACTGTTTTTT.

V is TRBV21-1 and J is TRBJ2-1; the D call TRBD2 from the table was never checked on the DNA. TRBV21-1 is shown as a pseudogene. This CDR3 comprises 17 residues. CDR3 sequence (DNA): TGTGCCAGCAGCAAAGGGACTAGCGGGAGTAGGCACAGTGAGCAGTTCTTC. It is translated as CASSKGTSGSRHSEQFF.

This clone was detected only once. The chain links TRBV5-1 to TRBJ2-7; D is unclear. CDR1 and CDR2 from the germline V gene are SGHRS and YFSETQ. V was shortened by 0 bases and J by 1 base, with 14 bases between the two germline ends. The CDR3 is 16 amino acids. The DNA of the CDR3 is TGCGCCAGCAGCTTGGTATCCGGGCAGATATCCTACGAGCAGTACTTC. Protein sequence: CASSLVSGQISYEQYF.

The DNA for the CDR3 is TGTGCCAGCAGCTGGATCCCTGGGGAAAGCACAGATACGCAGTATTTT. This codes for CASSWIPGESTDTQYF. The chain joins TRBV7-9 to TRBJ2-3; D remains unclear. The germline V gene encodes CDR1 SEHNR and CDR2 FQNEAQ (reference sequence). The V end lost 4 bases, the J end lost 0 bases, and 14 bases lay between the germline ends. This CDR3 has 16 amino acids.